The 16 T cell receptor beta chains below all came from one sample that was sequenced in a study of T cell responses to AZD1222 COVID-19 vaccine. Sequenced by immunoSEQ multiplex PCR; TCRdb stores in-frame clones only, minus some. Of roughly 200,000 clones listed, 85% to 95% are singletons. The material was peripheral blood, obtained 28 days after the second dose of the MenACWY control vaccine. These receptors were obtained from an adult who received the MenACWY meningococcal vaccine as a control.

This CDR3 is CASSRGLPSYEQYF. CDR3 nucleotide sequence: TGTGCCAGCAGCCGGGGACTACCTAGCTACGAGCAGTACTTC. This chain uses TRBV9 with TRBJ2-7, with 7 bases that match TRBD2. Germline V gene sequence: CDR1 SGDLS, CDR2 YYNGEE. J was trimmed by 3 bases and V by 4 bases; bases with no gene match: 7. The CDR3 is made up of 14 amino acids.

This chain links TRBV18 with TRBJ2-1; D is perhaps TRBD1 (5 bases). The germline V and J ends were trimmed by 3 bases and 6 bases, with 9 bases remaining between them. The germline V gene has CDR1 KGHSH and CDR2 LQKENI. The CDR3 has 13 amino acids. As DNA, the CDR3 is TGTGCCAGCTCACCGACAGAGATCAATGAGCAGTTCTTC. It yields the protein CASSPTEINEQFF. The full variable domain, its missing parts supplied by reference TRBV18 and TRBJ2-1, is NAGVMQNPRHLVRRRGQEARLRCSPMKGHSHVYWYRQLPEEGLKFMVYLQKENIIDESGMPKERFSAEFPKEGPSILRIQQVVRGDSAAYFCASSPTEINEQFFGPGTRLTVL.

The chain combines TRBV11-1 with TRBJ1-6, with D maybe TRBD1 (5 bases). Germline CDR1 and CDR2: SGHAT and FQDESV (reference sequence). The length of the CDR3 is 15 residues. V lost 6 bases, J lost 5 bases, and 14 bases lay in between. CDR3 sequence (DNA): TGTGCCAGCAGTTGGGGAGGAGGGGATAATTCACCCCTCCACTTT. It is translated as CASSWGGGDNSPLHF.

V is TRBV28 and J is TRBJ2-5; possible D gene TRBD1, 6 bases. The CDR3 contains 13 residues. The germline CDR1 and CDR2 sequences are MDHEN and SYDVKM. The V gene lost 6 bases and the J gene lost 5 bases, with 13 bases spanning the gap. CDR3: CASSPQGRETQYF. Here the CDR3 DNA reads TGTGCCAGCAGCCCCCAGGGGCGCGAGACCCAGTACTTC.

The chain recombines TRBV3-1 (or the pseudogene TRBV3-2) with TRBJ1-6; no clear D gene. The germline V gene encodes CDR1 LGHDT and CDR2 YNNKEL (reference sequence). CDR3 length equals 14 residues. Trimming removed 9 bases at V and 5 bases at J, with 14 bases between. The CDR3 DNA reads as TGTGCCAGTAAACCGGGGAGTAATAATTCACCCCTCCACTTT. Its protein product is CASKPGSNNSPLHF.

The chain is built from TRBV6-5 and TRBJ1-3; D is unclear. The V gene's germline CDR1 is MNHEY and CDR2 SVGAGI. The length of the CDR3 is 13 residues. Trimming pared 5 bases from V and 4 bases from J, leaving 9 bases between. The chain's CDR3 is CASSQSRGNTIYF. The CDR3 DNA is TGTGCCAGCAGTCAAAGCCGAGGAAACACCATATATTTT.

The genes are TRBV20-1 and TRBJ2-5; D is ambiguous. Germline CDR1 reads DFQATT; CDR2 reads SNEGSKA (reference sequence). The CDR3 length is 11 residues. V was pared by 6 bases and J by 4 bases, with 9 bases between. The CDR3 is CSANPRETQYF. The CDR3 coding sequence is TGCAGTGCGAATCCCCGAGAGACCCAGTACTTC.

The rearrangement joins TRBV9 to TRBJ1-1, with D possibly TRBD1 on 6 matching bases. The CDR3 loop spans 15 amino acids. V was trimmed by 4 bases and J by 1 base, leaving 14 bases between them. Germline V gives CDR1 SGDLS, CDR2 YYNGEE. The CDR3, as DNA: TGTGCCAGCAGCCTTGGGGGGGCGGCGAACACTGAAGCTTTCTTT. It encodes CASSLGGAANTEAFF.

CDR3 sequence: CASSEQQRLFF. The CDR3 nucleotides read TGTGCCAGCAGCGAACAGCAGAGGCTGTTTTTT. This chain connects TRBV6-2 or TRBV6-3 to TRBJ1-4; D unclear. V gave up 6 bases and J gave up 14 bases, with 13 bases separating them. The germline gives CDR1 MNHEY, CDR2 SVGEGT. The CDR3 is 11 amino acids.

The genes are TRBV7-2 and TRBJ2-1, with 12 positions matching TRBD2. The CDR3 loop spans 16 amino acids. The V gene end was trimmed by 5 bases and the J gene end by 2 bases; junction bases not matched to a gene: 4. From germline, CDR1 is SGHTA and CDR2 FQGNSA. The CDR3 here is CASSPLAGGAYNEQFF. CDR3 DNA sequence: TGTGCCAGCAGCCCTCTAGCGGGGGGGGCCTACAATGAGCAGTTCTTC.

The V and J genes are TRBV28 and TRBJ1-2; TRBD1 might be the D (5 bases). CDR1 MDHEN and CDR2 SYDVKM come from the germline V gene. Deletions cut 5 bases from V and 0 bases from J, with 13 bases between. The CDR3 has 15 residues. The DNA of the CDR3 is TGTGCCAGCAGTCCCCGGGGGAACCCTAACTATGGCTACACCTTC. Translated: CASSPRGNPNYGYTF.

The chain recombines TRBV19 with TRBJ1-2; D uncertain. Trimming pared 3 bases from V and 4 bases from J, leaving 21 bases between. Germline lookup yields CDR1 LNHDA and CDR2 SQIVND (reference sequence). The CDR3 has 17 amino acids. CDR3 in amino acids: CASSIQTGLWGGYGYTF. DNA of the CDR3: TGTGCCAGTAGTATCCAAACTGGACTTTGGGGAGGCTATGGCTACACCTTC.

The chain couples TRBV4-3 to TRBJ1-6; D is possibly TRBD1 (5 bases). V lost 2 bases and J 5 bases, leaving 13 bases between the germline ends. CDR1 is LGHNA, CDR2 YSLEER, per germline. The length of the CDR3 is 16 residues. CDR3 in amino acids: CASSQSGPRDNSPLHF. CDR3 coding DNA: TGCGCCAGCAGCCAATCCGGTCCCAGGGATAATTCACCCCTCCACTTT.

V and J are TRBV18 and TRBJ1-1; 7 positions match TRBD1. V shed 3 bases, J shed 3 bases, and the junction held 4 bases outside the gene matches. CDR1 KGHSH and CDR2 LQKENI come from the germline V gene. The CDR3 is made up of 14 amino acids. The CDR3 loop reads CASSPRGADTEAFF. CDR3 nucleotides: TGTGCCAGCTCACCCAGGGGGGCGGACACTGAAGCTTTCTTT.

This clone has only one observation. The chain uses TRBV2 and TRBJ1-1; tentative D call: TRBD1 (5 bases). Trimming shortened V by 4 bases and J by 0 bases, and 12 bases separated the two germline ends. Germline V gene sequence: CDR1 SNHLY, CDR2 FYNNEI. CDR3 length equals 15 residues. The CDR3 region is CASSGGRSLNTEAFF. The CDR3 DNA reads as TGTGCCAGCAGTGGGGGCAGGAGTTTGAACACTGAAGCTTTCTTT.

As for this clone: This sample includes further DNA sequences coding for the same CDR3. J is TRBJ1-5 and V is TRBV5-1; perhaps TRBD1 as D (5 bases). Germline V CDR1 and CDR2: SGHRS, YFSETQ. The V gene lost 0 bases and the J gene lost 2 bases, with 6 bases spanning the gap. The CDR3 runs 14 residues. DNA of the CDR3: TGCGCCAGCAGCTTGGTAGGGGGCAATCAGCCCCAGCATTTT. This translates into CASSLVGGNQPQHF.